The 24 T cell receptor beta chains listed next were all sequenced from one sample in a study of T cell responses to AZD1222 COVID-19 vaccine. Some clones are missing from TCRdb's copy, which holds only in-frame ones; the method was immunoSEQ multiplex PCR. The table has around 99,000 clones, 75% to 90% seen once. The sample in question was peripheral blood, obtained on day 0 of AZD1222 vaccination. The receptors shown here come from an adult in good health.

The chain uses TRBV6-5 and TRBJ1-2; D gene ambiguous. Germline V CDR1 and CDR2: MNHEY, SVGAGI. The CDR3 sequence is 15 residues long. V was cut by 8 bases and J by 4 bases, with 20 bases left in between. The CDR3 DNA follows: TGTGCCAGCGTGCCCTCCCCCGCTTCTAGCTATGGCTACACCTTC. This gives the protein CASVPSPASSYGYTF.

The rearrangement joins TRBV10-3 to TRBJ1-1; a possible D gene is TRBD1 (6 bases). This CDR3 contains 13 residues. V was clipped by 7 bases and J by 3 bases, with 12 bases between them. From germline, CDR1 is ENHRY and CDR2 SYGVKD. The CDR3 here is CAINQRQDTEAFF. The CDR3 DNA sequence: TGTGCCATCAACCAGAGACAGGACACTGAAGCTTTCTTT.

The chain combines TRBV9 with TRBJ1-4; possibly TRBD1 for D (6 bases). There are 15 residues in the CDR3. Germline loops: CDR1 SGDLS, CDR2 YYNGEE. V dropped 5 bases and J dropped 4 bases, with 15 bases sitting between them. The DNA for the CDR3 is TGTGCCAGCAGGAAATCGGACAGCCATAATGAAAAACTGTTTTTT. Residues: CASRKSDSHNEKLFF. Full variable domain (remainder filled in from reference TRBV9 and TRBJ1-4): DSGVTQTPKHLITATGQRVTLRCSPRSGDLSVYWYQQSLDQGLQFLIQYYNGEERAKGNILERFSAQQFPDLHSELNLSSLELGDSALYFCASRKSDSHNEKLFFGSGTQLSVL.

This chain links TRBV4-2 with TRBJ1-1; D gene uncertain. Deletions cut 4 bases from V and 7 bases from J, with 13 bases between. Germline loops: CDR1 LGHNA, CDR2 YNFKEQ. This CDR3 has 13 amino acids. In DNA form, the CDR3 reads TGTGCCAGCAGCCCAGTCGATGTTGGTGAAGCTTTCTTT. As protein: CASSPVDVGEAFF.

The rearrangement joins TRBV5-4 to TRBJ2-6; TRBD1 matches 9 bases. This CDR3 region has 15 residues. The junction had 4 bases not matched to a gene; V was cut back by 9 bases and J by 0 bases. Germline V lookup: CDR1 SGHNT, CDR2 YYREEE (reference sequence). The CDR3 DNA sequence: TGTGCCACGCCGGGACAGGGCTCTGGGGCCAACGTCCTGACTTTC. This codes for CATPGQGSGANVLTF.

V is TRBV5-4 and J is TRBJ2-1; D gene unclear. The V end lost 0 bases, the J end lost 0 bases, and 4 bases lay between the germline ends. The CDR3 has 14 residues. Germline V gives CDR1 SGHNT, CDR2 YYREEE (reference sequence). This CDR3 reads CASSLGDSYNEQFF. In DNA form, the CDR3 reads TGTGCCAGCAGCTTGGGGGACTCCTACAATGAGCAGTTCTTC.

J is TRBJ1-2 and V is TRBV10-1, with 7 bases identical to TRBD1. The V gene end was trimmed by 5 bases and the J gene end by 8 bases; junction bases not matched to a gene: 11. The CDR3 length is 14 residues. Germline values: CDR1 WNHNN, CDR2 SYGVQD (reference sequence). This chain's CDR3 is CASSPGGRVLGYTF. In DNA form, the CDR3 reads TGCGCCAGCAGTCCAGGGGGGAGAGTGTTAGGCTACACCTTC.

The V gene is TRBV25-1, the J gene TRBJ1-3; no reliable D call. Trimming removed 6 bases at V and 4 bases at J, with 13 bases between. The germline V gene encodes CDR1 MGHDK and CDR2 SYGVNS. The CDR3 loop spans 14 amino acids. The chain's CDR3 is CASSPAWEGNTIYF. In DNA, the CDR3 is TGTGCCAGCAGCCCAGCTTGGGAAGGAAACACCATATATTTT.

Comment on this clone: The identical CDR3 is also encoded by other nucleotide sequences in the sample. This chain uses TRBV7-3 with TRBJ2-3; no clear D. The CDR3 loop spans 14 amino acids. Deletions cut 0 bases from V and 0 bases from J, with 4 bases between. Germline V gene data show CDR1 as SGHTA and CDR2 as FQGTGA. CDR3 sequence reads: CASSLTGSTDTQYF. CDR3 in DNA: TGTGCCAGCAGCTTAACGGGTAGCACAGATACGCAGTATTTT.

The chain has TRBV5-6 and TRBJ2-7, with TRBD1 matching over 7 bases. The CDR3 has 14 residues. Germline loops: CDR1 SGHDT, CDR2 YYEEEE. V was pared by 1 base and J by 2 bases, with 3 bases of the junction left unmatched. The DNA of the CDR3 is TGTGCCAGCAGCTTGTGGGACAGACCCTACGAGCAGTACTTC. Residues: CASSLWDRPYEQYF.

This CDR3 reads CASNRLQGSEAFF. DNA for the CDR3: TGTGCCAGTAACAGACTACAGGGATCTGAAGCTTTCTTT. This rearrangement joins TRBV19 to TRBJ1-1, with D perhaps TRBD1 (6 bases). Germline assignment: CDR1 LNHDA and CDR2 SQIVND (reference sequence). The CDR3 consists of 13 residues. Between the trimmed V and J ends, which lost 7 bases and 6 bases, there was a span of 15 bases.

This chain links TRBV9 with TRBJ2-1, with 9 bases matching TRBD1. Trimming removed 3 bases from V and 5 bases from J; junction bases left unmatched: 3. Germline V lookup: CDR1 SGDLS, CDR2 YYNGEE. This CDR3 is built from 14 residues. The CDR3 sequence is CASSAGQGNNEQFF. The CDR3 bases are TGTGCCAGCAGCGCGGGACAGGGTAACAATGAGCAGTTCTTC.

As for this clone: Distinct nucleotide sequences in the sample also encode this CDR3. J is TRBJ2-7 and V is TRBV3-1 (or the pseudogene TRBV3-2); tentative D call: TRBD2 (6 bases). Germline loops: CDR1 LGHDT, CDR2 YNNKEL (reference sequence). Trimming shortened V by 3 bases and J by 4 bases, and 10 bases separated the two germline ends. The CDR3 runs to 13 residues. The CDR3 protein is CASSQGGGYEQYF. The CDR3, as DNA: TGTGCCAGCAGCCAGGGAGGCGGGTACGAGCAGTACTTC.

This rearrangement joins TRBV30 to TRBJ1-2; D gene ambiguous. V was pared by 1 base and J by 3 bases, with 9 bases between. This CDR3 region has 13 residues. Germline V gives CDR1 GTSNPN, CDR2 SVGIG (reference sequence). The DNA of the CDR3 is TGTGCCTGGAGTGCCAAAGAACACTATGGCTACACCTTC. As protein: CAWSAKEHYGYTF.

The rearrangement uses TRBV4-1 and TRBJ1-1; D uncertain. V was shortened by 0 bases and J by 1 base, with 12 bases between the two germline ends. The V gene's germline CDR1 is MGHRA and CDR2 YSYEKL. The CDR3 runs to 16 residues. The CDR3 protein is CASSQDQSAANTEAFF. Written as DNA, the CDR3 is TGCGCCAGCAGCCAAGATCAGTCCGCAGCGAACACTGAAGCTTTCTTT.

This clone came up a few times. The J gene is TRBJ2-2, the V gene TRBV5-1; TRBD1 matches at 9 bases. The junction had 6 bases not matched to a gene; V was cut back by 4 bases and J by 5 bases. Germline loops: CDR1 SGHRS, CDR2 YFSETQ. The CDR3 sequence is 15 residues long. The chain's CDR3 is CASSPGQGYTGELFF. CDR3 DNA: TGCGCCAGCAGCCCAGGACAGGGGTATACCGGGGAGCTGTTTTTT.

The chain carries TRBV2 and TRBJ1-4; D is unresolved. Trimming removed 0 bases at V and 6 bases at J, with 8 bases between. This CDR3 is built from 14 residues. Germline V gene data show CDR1 as SNHLY and CDR2 as FYNNEI. In DNA form, the CDR3 reads TGTGCCAGCAGTGAAGCCCGGGTGTATGAAAAACTGTTTTTT. As protein: CASSEARVYEKLFF.

This clone has a handful of counts. V gene TRBV7-9 combines with J gene TRBJ2-7; possible D gene TRBD1, 6 bases. Germline CDR1 SEHNR, CDR2 FQNEAQ (reference sequence). V lost 5 bases and J 3 bases, leaving 14 bases between the germline ends. This CDR3 has 14 amino acids. CDR3 sequence reads: CASSLRDTDYEQYF. As DNA, the CDR3 is TGTGCCAGCAGCCTCCGGGACACAGACTACGAGCAGTACTTC.

The chain has TRBV6-1 and TRBJ2-7, with D maybe TRBD2 (5 bases). V lost 6 bases and J 3 bases, leaving 18 bases between the germline ends. The germline gives CDR1 MNHNS, CDR2 SASEGT. The CDR3 extends over 15 amino acids. CDR3 residues: CASSTHQPGDYEQYF. As DNA, the CDR3 is TGTGCCAGCAGCACTCACCAGCCCGGGGACTACGAGCAGTACTTC.

The V call is TRBV7-9, the J call TRBJ1-2; D unresolved. The CDR3 totals 13 residues. CDR1 and CDR2 from the germline V gene are SEHNR and FQNEAQ (reference sequence). V was pared by 1 base and J by 6 bases, with 9 bases between. In DNA form, the CDR3 reads TGTGCCAGCAGCTTAGTAACCAAAAATGGCTACACCTTC. Translation gives CASSLVTKNGYTF.

This clone has just one count. The chain's CDR3 is CASSTGAGTGLDYGYTF. DNA of the CDR3: TGTGCCAGCAGCACAGGGGCGGGGACAGGGCTCGATTATGGCTACACCTTC. The chain combines TRBV7-6 with TRBJ1-2, with 9 bases aligning to TRBD1. Germline V gene sequence: CDR1 SGHVS, CDR2 FNYEAQ. V gave up 5 bases and J gave up 5 bases; unmatched junction bases: 15. The CDR3 length is 17 residues. Drawing the rest from reference TRBV7-6 and TRBJ1-2, the complete variable domain is GAGVSQSPRYKVTKRGQDVALRCDPISGHVSLYWYRQALGQGPEFLTYFNYEAQQDKSGLPNDRFSAERPEGSISTLTIQRTEQRDSAMYRCASSTGAGTGLDYGYTFGSGTRLTVV.

Here the CDR3 DNA reads TGTGCCAGCAGGGCTCCGGGATCCACCGGGGAGCTGTTTTTT. Amino acid sequence: CASRAPGSTGELFF. This chain uses TRBV11-3 with TRBJ2-2, with D maybe TRBD2 (5 bases). Germline V lookup: CDR1 SGHNT, CDR2 YENEEA. There are 14 residues in the CDR3. V gave up 6 bases and J gave up 4 bases, with 12 bases separating them. The whole variable domain, filled in from reference TRBV11-3 and TRBJ2-2, reads EAGVVQSPRYKIIEKKQPVAFWCNPISGHNTLYWYLQNLGQGPELLIRYENEEAVDDSQLPKDRFSAERLKGVDSTLKIQPAELGDSAVYLCASRAPGSTGELFFGEGSRLTVL.

The chain uses TRBV3-1 (or the pseudogene TRBV3-2) and TRBJ2-1, with D unresolved. The length of the CDR3 is 16 residues. Looked up from germline, CDR1 is LGHDT and CDR2 is YNNKEL (reference sequence). The V and J ends lost 2 bases and 3 bases respectively, with 14 bases between them. The CDR3: CASSQKSGGFYNEQFF. The CDR3 region has the DNA TGTGCCAGCAGCCAAAAGTCGGGCGGATTCTACAATGAGCAGTTCTTC.

This sequence joins TRBV18 and TRBJ2-7; D is ambiguous. Germline lookup yields CDR1 KGHSH and CDR2 LQKENI. Trimming cost V 5 bases and J 3 bases, with 8 bases left between them. The CDR3 runs 12 residues. The CDR3, as DNA: TGTGCCAGCTCAACGAGCTACTACGAGCAGTACTTC. Encoded protein: CASSTSYYEQYF.